This TCR beta chain is drawn from a study of vaccination effects on CD4 cells after COVID-19. Study as a whole: BNT162b2 vaccine or mRNA-1273 vaccine was given to participants in two doses. General study findings and limits: Among infection- and vaccine-induced clones, marked clonal contraction occurred late after vaccination. Few convalescent patients were included, and no early post-infection timepoints were sampled.

Libraries were prepared by immunoSEQ multiplex PCR; TCRdb keeps only in-frame clonotypes and omits some of them. The data show about 73,000 clones, roughly 74% seen once. CDR1 is MNHNS, CDR2 SASEGT, per germline. The ends were cut back, 2 bases at V and 5 bases at J, with 18 bases in the middle. The CDR3 length is 16 residues. Points on this clone: Its antigen is as yet unknown.

Expansion of antigen-specific CD4+ T cells with viral peptide pools was carried out by the ViraFEST assay before sequencing. Between days 9 and 10 of culture, CD4+ T cells were separated out. No vaccinee had earlier SARS-CoV-2 infection, and nucleocapsid antibodies were negative. PBMC cultures contained around 2 million cells per well, around 9.7 IU/ml IL-2 and around 9.4 ug/ml peptides. The sequencing here drew on CD4+ T cells from PBMCs cultured with HCoV-NL63 spike peptides, taken before COVID-19 vaccination. This TCR was recovered from a human donor who received a COVID-19 vaccine. V gene TRBV6-1 combines with J gene TRBJ2-5; D perhaps matches TRBD2 (6 bases). This chain's CDR3 is CASSEQYLGGVETQYF. The CDR3 nucleotides read TGTGCCAGCAGTGAACAGTATCTGGGGGGTGTGGAGACCCAGTACTTC.